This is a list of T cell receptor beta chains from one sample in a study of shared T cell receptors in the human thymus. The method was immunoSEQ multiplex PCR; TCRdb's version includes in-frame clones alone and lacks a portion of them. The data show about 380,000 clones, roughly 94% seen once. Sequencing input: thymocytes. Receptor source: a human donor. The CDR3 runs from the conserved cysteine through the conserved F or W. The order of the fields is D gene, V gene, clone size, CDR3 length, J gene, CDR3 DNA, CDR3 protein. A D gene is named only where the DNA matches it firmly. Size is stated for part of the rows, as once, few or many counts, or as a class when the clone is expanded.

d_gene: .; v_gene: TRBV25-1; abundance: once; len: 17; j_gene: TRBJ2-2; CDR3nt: TGTGCCAGCAGTGAATTGCGGTCATCCGAGGACACCGGGGAGCTGTTTTTT; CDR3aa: CASSELRSSEDTGELFF
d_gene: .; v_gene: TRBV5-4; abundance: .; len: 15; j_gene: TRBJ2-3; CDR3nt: TGTGCCAGCAGGAACTCCGGGACAAGCACAGATACGCAGTATTTT; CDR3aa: CASRNSGTSTDTQYF
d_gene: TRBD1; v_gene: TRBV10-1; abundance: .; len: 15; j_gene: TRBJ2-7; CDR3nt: TGCGCCAGCAGTGAGGAAACAGGGGTATTGGGCGAGCAGTACTTC; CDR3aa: CASSEETGVLGEQYF
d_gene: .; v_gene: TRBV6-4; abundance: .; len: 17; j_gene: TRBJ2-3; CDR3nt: TGTGCCAGCAGTGCCGAGATAAAACCTTCTAGCACAGATACGCAGTATTTT; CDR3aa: CASSAEIKPSSTDTQYF
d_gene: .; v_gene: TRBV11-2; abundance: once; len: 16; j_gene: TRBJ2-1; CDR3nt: TGTGCCAGCAGCTTAGCGGGAGGGGGCTCGTACAATGAGCAGTTCTTC; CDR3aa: CASSLAGGGSYNEQFF
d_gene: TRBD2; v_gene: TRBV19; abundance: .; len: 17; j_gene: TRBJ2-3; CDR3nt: TGTGCCAGTAGTATCCCGCCCGGGACTAGCGGACCGGATACGCAGTATTTT; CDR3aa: CASSIPPGTSGPDTQYF
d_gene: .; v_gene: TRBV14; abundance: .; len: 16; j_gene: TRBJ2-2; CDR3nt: TGTGCCAGCAGCCAAGATCTGGGAGTTGGGACCGGGGAGCTGTTTTTT; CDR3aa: CASSQDLGVGTGELFF
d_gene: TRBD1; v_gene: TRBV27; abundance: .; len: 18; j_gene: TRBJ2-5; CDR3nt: TGTGCCAGCAGTTTAGTTTTTGTGAGGGGGCTTAGAGGAGAGACCCAGTACTTC; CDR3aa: CASSLVFVRGLRGETQYF
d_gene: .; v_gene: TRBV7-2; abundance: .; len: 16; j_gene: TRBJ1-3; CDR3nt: TGTGCCAGCCCAAATAAAGGACGGATCTCTGGAAACACCATATATTTT; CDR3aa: CASPNKGRISGNTIYF
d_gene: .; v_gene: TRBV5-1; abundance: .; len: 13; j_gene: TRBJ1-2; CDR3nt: TGCGCCAGCAGCTTCACGTACACCTATGGCTACACCTTC; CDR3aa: CASSFTYTYGYTF
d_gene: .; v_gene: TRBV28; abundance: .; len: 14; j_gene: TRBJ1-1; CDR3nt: TGTGCCAGCAGTTTGCCTAAGGGGGAGACTGAAGCTTTCTTT; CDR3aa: CASSLPKGETEAFF
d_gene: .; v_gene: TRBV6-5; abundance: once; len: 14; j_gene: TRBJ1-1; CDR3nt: TGTGCCAGTTCCCGGGGTATTCAGAACACTGAAGCTTTCTTT; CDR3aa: CASSRGIQNTEAFF
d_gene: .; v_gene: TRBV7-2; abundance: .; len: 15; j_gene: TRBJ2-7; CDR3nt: TGTGCCAGCAGCTTATATAAGGGGCAGGACTACGAGCAGTACTTC; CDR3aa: CASSLYKGQDYEQYF
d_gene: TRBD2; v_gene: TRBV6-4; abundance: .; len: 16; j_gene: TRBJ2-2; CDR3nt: TGTGCCAGCAGTGCCACTAGCGAGTACACGGGCGGGGAGCTGTTTTTT; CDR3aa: CASSATSEYTGGELFF
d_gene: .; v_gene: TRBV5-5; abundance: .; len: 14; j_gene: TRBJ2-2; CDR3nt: TGTGCCAGCAGCTCCCCGGGGGACACCGGGGAGCTGTTTTTT; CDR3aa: CASSSPGDTGELFF
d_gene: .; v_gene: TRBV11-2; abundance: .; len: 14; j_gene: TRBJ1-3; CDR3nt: TGTGCCAGCAGCTTAGTCGGGTTTGGAAACACCATATATTTT; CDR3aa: CASSLVGFGNTIYF
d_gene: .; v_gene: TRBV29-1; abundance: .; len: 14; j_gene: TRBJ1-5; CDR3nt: TGCAGCGTGGGGGGGAAACAAAGCAATCAGCCCCAGCATTTT; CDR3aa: CSVGGKQSNQPQHF
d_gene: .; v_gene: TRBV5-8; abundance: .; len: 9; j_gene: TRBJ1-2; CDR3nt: TGTGCCAGCAGCTTCCTCTACACCTTC; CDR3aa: CASSFLYTF
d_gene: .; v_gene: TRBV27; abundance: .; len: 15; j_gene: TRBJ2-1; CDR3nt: TGTGCCAGCACCCCCGTCCAGGGTTCCAACAATGAGCAGTTCTTC; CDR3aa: CASTPVQGSNNEQFF
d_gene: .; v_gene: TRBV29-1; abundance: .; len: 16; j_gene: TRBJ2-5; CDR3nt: TGCAGCGTTGAAGTCGGTGGGGGCAGGAGGCAAGAGACCCAGTACTTC; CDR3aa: CSVEVGGGRRQETQYF
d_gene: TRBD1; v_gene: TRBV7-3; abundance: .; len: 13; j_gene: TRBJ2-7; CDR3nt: TGTGCCAGCAGCTTACGACCAGGGGGAGAGCAGTACTTC; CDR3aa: CASSLRPGGEQYF
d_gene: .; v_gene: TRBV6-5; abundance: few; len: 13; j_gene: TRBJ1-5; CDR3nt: TGTGCCAGCAGTGTGTCGTCTAGTCAGCCCCAGCATTTT; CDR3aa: CASSVSSSQPQHF
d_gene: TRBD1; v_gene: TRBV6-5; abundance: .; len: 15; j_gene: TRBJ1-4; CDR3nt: TGTGCCAGCAGTCAGGACAGGGGGCTGGAAGAAAAACTGTTTTTT; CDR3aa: CASSQDRGLEEKLFF
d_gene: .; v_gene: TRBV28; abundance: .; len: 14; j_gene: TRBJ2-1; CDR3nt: TGTGCCAGCAGGCGATTAACAGGACGCAATGAGCAGTTCTTC; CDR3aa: CASRRLTGRNEQFF
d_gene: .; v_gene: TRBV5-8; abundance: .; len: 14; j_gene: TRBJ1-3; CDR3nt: TGTGCCAGCAGCTTCAGGGTCGCTGGAAACACCATATATTTT; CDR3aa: CASSFRVAGNTIYF
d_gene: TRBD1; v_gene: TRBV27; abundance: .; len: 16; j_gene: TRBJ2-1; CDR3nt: TGTGCCAGCAGTTTATCGAGCAGGGGGCTTTACAATGAGCAGTTCTTC; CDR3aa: CASSLSSRGLYNEQFF
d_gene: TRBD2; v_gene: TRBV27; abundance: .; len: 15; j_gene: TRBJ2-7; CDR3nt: TGTGCCAGCACCTCCGGGACTAGCGGTTCCTACGAGCAGTACTTC; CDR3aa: CASTSGTSGSYEQYF
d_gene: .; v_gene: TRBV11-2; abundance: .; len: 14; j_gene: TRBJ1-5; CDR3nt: TGTGCCAGCAGCTCCGGACCTAGCAATCAGCCCCAGCATTTT; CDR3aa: CASSSGPSNQPQHF
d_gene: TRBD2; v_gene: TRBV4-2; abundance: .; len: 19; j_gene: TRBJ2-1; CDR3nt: TGTGCCAGCAGCCAAGAAGGGACTAGCGGGAGGGCTTCCTACAATGAGCAGTTCTTC; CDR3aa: CASSQEGTSGRASYNEQFF
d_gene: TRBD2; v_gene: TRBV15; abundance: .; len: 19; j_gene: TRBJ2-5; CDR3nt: TGTGCCACCAGCAGAGATGGGGGGACTAGCGGATCGCGGAGGGAGACCCAGTACTTC; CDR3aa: CATSRDGGTSGSRRETQYF
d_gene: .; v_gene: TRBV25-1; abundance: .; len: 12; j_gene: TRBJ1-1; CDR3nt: TGTGCCAGCAGTGTACGGACAGTTGAAGCTTTCTTT; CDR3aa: CASSVRTVEAFF
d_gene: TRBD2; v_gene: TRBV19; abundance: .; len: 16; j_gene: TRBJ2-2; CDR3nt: TGTGCCAGTAGTATCTATGACGGGAGGTTCACCGGGGAGCTGTTTTTT; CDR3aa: CASSIYDGRFTGELFF
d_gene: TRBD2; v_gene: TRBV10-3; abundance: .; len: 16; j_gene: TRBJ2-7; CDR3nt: TGTGCCATCGGGACTAGCGGGACAAAGACCGTCTACGAGCAGTACTTC; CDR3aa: CAIGTSGTKTVYEQYF
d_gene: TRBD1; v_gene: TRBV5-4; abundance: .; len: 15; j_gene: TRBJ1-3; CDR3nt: TGTGCCAGCAGCGACAGGGCTGACTCTGGAAACACCATATATTTT; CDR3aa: CASSDRADSGNTIYF
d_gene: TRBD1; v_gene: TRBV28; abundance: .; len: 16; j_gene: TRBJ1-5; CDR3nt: TGTGCCAGCAGTTTTGGACAGGGGGATGGCAATCAGCCCCAGCATTTT; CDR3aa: CASSFGQGDGNQPQHF
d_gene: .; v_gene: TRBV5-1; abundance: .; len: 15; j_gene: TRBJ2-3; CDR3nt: TGCGCCAGCAGCTTGAAGAGACGGGGCACAGATACGCAGTATTTT; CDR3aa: CASSLKRRGTDTQYF